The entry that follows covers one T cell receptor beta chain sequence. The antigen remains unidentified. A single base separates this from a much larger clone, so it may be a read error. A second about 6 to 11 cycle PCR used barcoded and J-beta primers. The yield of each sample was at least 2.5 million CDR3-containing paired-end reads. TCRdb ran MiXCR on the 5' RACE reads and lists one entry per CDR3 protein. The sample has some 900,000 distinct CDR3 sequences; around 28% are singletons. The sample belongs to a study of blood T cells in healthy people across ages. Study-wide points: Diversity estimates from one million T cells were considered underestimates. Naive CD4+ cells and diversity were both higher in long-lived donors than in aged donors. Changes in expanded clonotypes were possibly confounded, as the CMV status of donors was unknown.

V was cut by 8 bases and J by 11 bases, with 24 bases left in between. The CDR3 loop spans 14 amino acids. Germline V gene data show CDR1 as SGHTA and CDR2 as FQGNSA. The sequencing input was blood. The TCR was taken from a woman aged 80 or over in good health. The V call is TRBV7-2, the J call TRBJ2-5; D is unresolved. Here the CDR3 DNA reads TGTGCCAGCGATGAAGGCAGGATCTACAATGAGCAGTACTTC. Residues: CASDEGRIYNEQYF.